The 3 T cell receptor beta chains presented below share a single source sample, sequenced in a study of CD8+ T cells in alopecia areata. Reverse transcription of extracted RNA yielded cDNA, which provided the sequencing template. Here immunoSEQ multiplex PCR was the method, and the copy in TCRdb shows in-frame clones only, minus some. The repertoire holds 90,000 to 150,000 clones, with 55% to 80% as singletons. The sequencing sample was made of CD4+ T cells sorted from blood. The source of these receptors is a human donor in good health.

There are a few counts of this clone. V usage is TRBV13 and J usage is TRBJ2-7; no clear D. Germline CDR1 reads PRHDT; CDR2 reads FYEKMQ (reference sequence). V was clipped by 5 bases and J by 5 bases, with 13 bases between them. This CDR3 has 13 amino acids. The CDR3 DNA reads as TGTGCCAGCAGCCGAAGGGAATTCGACGAGCAGTACTTC. The encoded protein is CASSRREFDEQYF.

The chain joins TRBV30 to TRBJ1-1; D is unclear. The CDR3 is 14 residues long. From germline, CDR1 is GTSNPN and CDR2 SVGIG (reference sequence). Trimming left V 4 bases short and J 6 bases short, with 18 bases between. The CDR3 DNA follows: TGTGCCTGGACACCCGACTCCGGACCGGCTGAAGCTTTCTTT. Residues: CAWTPDSGPAEAFF.

This clone was observed a handful of times. The CDR3 nucleotides are TGCAGCGCTAAAACAGGGGGCACCGGGGAGCTGTTTTTT. Protein: CSAKTGGTGELFF. The chain couples TRBV29-1 to TRBJ2-2; 8 nucleotides align to TRBD1. V was pared by 7 bases and J by 4 bases, with 5 bases of the junction left unmatched. The CDR3 consists of 13 residues. CDR1 is SQVTM, CDR2 ANQGSEA, per germline.